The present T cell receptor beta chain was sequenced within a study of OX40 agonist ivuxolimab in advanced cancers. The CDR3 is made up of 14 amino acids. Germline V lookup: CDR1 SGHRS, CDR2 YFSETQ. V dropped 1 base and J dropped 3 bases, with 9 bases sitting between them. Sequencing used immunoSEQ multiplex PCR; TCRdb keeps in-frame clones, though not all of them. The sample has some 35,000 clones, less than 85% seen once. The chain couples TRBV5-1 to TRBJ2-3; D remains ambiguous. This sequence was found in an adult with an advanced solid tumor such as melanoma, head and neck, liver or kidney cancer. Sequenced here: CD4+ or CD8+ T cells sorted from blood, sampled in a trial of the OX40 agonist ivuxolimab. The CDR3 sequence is CASSLNIQTDTQYF. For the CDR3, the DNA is TGCGCCAGCAGCTTGAACATCCAGACAGATACGCAGTATTTT.